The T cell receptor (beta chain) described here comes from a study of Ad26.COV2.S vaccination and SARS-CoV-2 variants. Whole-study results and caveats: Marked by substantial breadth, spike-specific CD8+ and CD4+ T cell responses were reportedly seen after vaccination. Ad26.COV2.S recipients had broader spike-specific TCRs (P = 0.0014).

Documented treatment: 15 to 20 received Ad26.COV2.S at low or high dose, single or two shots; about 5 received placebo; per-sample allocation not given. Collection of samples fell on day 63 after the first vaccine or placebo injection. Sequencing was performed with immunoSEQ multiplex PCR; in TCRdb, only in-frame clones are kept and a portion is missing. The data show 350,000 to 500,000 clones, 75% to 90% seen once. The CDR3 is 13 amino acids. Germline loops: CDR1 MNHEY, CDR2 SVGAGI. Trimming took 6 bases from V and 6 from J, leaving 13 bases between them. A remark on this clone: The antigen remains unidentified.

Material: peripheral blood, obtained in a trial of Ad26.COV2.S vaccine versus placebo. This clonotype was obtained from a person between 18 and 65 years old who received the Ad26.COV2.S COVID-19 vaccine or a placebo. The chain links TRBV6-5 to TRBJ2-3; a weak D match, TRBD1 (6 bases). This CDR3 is CASRSTGMDTQYF. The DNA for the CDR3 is TGTGCCAGCAGGTCCACAGGGATGGATACGCAGTATTTT.